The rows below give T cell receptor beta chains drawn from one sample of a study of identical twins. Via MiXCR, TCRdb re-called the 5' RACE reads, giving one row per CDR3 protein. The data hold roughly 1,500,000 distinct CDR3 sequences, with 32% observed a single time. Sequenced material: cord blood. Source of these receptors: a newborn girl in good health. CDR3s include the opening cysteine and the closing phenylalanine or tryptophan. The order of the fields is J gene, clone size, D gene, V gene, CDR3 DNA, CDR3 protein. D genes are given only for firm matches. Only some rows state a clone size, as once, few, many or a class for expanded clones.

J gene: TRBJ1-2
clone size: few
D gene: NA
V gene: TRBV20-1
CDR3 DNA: TGCAGTGCCACCTTAGACAGGACGGGTAACTATGGCTACACCTTC
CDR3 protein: CSATLDRTGNYGYTF

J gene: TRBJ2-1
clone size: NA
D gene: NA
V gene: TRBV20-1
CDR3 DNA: TGCAGTGCTAGAGATCAGGCCGGGCCTAGGCAGTTCTTC
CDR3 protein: CSARDQAGPRQFF

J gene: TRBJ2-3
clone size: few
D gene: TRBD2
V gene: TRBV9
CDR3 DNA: TGTGCCAGCAGTAATAGCGGGAACCCCACAGATACGCAGTATTTT
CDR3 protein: CASSNSGNPTDTQYF

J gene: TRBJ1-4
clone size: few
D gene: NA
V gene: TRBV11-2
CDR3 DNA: TGTGCCAGCAGCTTAGGGTCAGCCAGAGGGCTTGAAAAACTGTTTTTT
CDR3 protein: CASSLGSARGLEKLFF

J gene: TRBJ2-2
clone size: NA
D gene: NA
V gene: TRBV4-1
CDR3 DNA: TGCGCCAGCAGCCACAGACTAGGTATAAACGGGGAGCTGTTTTTT
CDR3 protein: CASSHRLGINGELFF

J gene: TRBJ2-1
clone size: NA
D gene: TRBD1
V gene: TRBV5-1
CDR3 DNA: TGCGCCAGCAGCTTGTTTGACAGGGCGCCCCCCAATGAGCAGTTCTTC
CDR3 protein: CASSLFDRAPPNEQFF

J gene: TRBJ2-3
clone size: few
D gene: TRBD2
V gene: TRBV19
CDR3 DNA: TGTGCCAGTAGTGCCCAGCGGGAGGGCCCGACAGATACGCAGTATTTT
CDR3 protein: CASSAQREGPTDTQYF

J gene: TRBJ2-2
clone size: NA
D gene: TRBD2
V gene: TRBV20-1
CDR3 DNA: TGCAGTGCTGCAGCGGGGGGGCGTACCGGGGAGCTGTTTTTT
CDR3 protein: CSAAAGGRTGELFF

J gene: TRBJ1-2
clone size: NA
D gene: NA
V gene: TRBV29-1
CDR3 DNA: TGCAGCGCCGATGTTGGGTTCGAGAATAACCTCGGAAACTATGGCTACACCTTC
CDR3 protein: CSADVGFENNLGNYGYTF

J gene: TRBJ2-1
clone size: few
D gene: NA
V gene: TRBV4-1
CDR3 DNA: TGCGCCAGCAGCCGCCTAGCGTCGGGTGGGTCCTACAATGAGCAGTTCTTC
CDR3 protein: CASSRLASGGSYNEQFF

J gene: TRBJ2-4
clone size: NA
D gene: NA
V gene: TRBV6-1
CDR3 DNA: TGTGCCAGCAGTGAAGCGGTGACCCATCCACCGGACATTCAGTACTTC
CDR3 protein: CASSEAVTHPPDIQYF

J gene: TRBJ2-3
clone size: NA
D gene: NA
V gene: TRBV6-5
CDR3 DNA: TGTGCCGGCAGTGTAGGGCTCACAGATACGCAGTATTTT
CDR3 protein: CAGSVGLTDTQYF

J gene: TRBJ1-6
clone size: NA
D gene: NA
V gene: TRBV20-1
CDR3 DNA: TGCAGTGCTAGGAGGAAAGGTTCACCCCTCCACTTT
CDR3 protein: CSARRKGSPLHF

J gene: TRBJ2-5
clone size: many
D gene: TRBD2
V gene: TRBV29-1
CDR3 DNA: TGCAGCGTTGCTGGACTAGCCATAGAGACCCAGTACTTC
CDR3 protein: CSVAGLAIETQYF

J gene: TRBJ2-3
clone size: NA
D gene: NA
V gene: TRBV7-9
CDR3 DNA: TGTGCCAGCAGCACACACAGGGTGGGGGCAGATACGCAGTATTTT
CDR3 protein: CASSTHRVGADTQYF

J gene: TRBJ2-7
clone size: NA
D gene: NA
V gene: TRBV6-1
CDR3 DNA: TGTGCCAGCCCGGGACACCCGTCCTCCTACGAGCAGTACTTC
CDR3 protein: CASPGHPSSYEQYF

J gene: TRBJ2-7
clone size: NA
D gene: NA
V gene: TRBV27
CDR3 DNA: TGTGCCAGCAGTCCCGCCCCAGGGCCCTACGAGCAGTACTTC
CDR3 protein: CASSPAPGPYEQYF

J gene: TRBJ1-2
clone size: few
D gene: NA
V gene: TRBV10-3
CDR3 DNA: TGTGCCATCAGTGGTCGGCGGGGCTATGGCTACACCTTC
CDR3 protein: CAISGRRGYGYTF

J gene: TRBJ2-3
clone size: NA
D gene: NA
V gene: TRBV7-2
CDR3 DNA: TGTGCCAGCAGCTCCAGCGTCCATTCCCGGATCCCCCCAGATACGCAGTATTTT
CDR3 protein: CASSSSVHSRIPPDTQYF

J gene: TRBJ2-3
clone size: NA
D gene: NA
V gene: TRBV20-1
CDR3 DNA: TGCAGTGCTAGAGATCCGCCGGACAGTAGCACAGATACGCAGTATTTT
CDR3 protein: CSARDPPDSSTDTQYF

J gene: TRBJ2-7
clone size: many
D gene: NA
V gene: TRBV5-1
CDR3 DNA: TGCGCCAGCAAGGTGGGCAGTTCCTACGAGCAGTACTTC
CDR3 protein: CASKVGSSYEQYF

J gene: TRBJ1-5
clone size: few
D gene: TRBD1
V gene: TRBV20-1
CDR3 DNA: TGCAGTGCTGAGACCCGACAGGGACTCTATAGCAATCAGCCCCAGCATTTT
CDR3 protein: CSAETRQGLYSNQPQHF

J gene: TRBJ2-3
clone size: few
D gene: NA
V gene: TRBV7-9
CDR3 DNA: TGTGCCAGCAGCGGACGACAGGTAGCCACAGATACGCAGTATTTT
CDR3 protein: CASSGRQVATDTQYF

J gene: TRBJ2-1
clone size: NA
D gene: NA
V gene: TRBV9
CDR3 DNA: TGTGCCAGCAGCGTAGCTACTTGGGAGATCGAATCGGGTAGCGGTGAGCAGTTCTTC
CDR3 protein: CASSVATWEIESGSGEQFF

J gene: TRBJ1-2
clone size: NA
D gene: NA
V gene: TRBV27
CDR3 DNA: TGTGCCAGCAGTTTATCGGGACATAACTATGGCTACACCTTC
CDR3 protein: CASSLSGHNYGYTF

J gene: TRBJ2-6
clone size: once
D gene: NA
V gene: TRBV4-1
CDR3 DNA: TGCGCCAGCAGCCAAGAGCGGTCGGGTGTAGGGCTTGGGGCCAACGTCCTGACTTTC
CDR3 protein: CASSQERSGVGLGANVLTF

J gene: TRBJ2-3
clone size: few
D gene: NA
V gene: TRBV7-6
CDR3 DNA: TGTGCCAGCAGCCTAGGGGTCGGCGGGATCTTGGATACGCAGTATTTT
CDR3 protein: CASSLGVGGILDTQYF

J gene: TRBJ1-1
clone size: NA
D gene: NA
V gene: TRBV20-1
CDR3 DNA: TGCAGTGCTCCAAAGGTGGGCAGATCCACTGAAGCTTTCTTT
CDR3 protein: CSAPKVGRSTEAFF

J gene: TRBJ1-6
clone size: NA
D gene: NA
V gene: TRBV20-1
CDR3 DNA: TGCAGTGCCAACCGCCACGGGGGGGATTCACCCCTCCACTTT
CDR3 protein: CSANRHGGDSPLHF

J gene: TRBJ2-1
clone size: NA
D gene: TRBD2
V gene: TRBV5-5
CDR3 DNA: TGTGCCAGCAGTCCGGGGGGAGAGTACAATGAGCAGTTCTTC
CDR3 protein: CASSPGGEYNEQFF

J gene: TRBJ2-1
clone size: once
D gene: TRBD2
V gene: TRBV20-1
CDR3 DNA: TGCAGTGCTAGACTTCGGACTAGCGGGAGTGATGAGCAGTTCTTC
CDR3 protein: CSARLRTSGSDEQFF

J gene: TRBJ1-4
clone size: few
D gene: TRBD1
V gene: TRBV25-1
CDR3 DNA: TGTGCCAGCAGTGAAAGGACAGGGACTAATGAAAAACTGTTTTTT
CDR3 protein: CASSERTGTNEKLFF

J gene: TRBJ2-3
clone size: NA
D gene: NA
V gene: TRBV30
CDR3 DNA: TGTGTCTGCCGCGGGGGCCCCACAGATACGCAGTATTTT
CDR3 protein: CVCRGGPTDTQYF

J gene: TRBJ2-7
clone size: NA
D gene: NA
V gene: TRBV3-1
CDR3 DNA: TGTGCCAGCATCCAAGCAGGGACTTCCTACGAGCAGTACTTC
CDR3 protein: CASIQAGTSYEQYF

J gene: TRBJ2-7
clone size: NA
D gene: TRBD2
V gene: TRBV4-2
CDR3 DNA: TGTGCCAGCAGCCAAGATTTTCGGGGGGGAACCTACGAGCAGTACTTC
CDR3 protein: CASSQDFRGGTYEQYF

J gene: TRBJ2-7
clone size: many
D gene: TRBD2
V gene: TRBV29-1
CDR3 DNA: TGCAGCGTTGCAGGCCTAGCGGGAGACTACGAGCAGTACTTC
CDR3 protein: CSVAGLAGDYEQYF

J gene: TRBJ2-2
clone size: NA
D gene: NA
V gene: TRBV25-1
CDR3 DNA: TGTGCCAGCAGTGAGGGGAGGAGAACCGGGGAGCTGTTTTTT
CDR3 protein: CASSEGRRTGELFF

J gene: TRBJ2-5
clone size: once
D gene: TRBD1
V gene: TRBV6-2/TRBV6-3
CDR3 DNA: TGTGCCAGCAGTTACGATAGGACAGGGTTAGGGGATGAGCAGTACTTC
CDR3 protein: CASSYDRTGLGDEQYF

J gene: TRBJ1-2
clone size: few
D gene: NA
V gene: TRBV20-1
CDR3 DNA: TGCAGTGCTCCCGGACAGTCTGGATATGGCTACACCTTC
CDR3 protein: CSAPGQSGYGYTF